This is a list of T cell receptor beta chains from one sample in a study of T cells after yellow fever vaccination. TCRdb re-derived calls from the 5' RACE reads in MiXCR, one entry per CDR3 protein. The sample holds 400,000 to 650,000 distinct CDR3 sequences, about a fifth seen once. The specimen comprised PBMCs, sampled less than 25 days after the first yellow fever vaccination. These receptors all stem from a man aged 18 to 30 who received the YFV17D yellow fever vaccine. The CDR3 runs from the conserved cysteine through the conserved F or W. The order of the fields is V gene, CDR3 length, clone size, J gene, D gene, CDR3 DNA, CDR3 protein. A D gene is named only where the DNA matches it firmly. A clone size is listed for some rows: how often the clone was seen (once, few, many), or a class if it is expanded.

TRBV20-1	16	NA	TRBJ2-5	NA	TGCAGTGCTAGGGGCCCTTGGGCGGGGCGACAAGAGACCCAGTACTTC	CSARGPWAGRQETQYF
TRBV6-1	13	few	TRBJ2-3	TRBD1	TGTGCCAGCAGTAAGACAGGGGGAACTACGCAGTATTTT	CASSKTGGTTQYF
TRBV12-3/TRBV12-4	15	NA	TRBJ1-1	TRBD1	TGTGCCAGCAGTCCGGGACAGGCCTGGAACACTGAAGCTTTCTTT	CASSPGQAWNTEAFF
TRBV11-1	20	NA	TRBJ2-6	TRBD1	TGTGCCAGCAGCTTACTGCCGGACAGGAAGAAGAGGCCTTGGGCCAACGTCCTGACTTTC	CASSLLPDRKKRPWANVLTF
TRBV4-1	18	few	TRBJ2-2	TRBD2	TGCGCCAGCAGCCTGGCCGGGACTAGCGGGGAACACACCGGGGAGCTGTTTTTT	CASSLAGTSGEHTGELFF
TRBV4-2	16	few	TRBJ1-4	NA	TGTGCCAGCAGCCAAGCAGTTCCTGCAACTAATGAAAAACTGTTTTTT	CASSQAVPATNEKLFF
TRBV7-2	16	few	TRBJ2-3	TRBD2	TGTGCCAGCAGCTTAAACCAAGCGGGGTCCTCGGATACGCAGTATTTT	CASSLNQAGSSDTQYF
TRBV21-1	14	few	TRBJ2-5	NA	TGTGCCAGCAGTCAGGGACAGGGAGGGGAGACCCAGTACTTC	CASSQGQGGETQYF
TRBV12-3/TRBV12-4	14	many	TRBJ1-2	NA	TGTGCCAGCAGCCCCGGGGCAGGGCTCTATGGCTACACCTTC	CASSPGAGLYGYTF
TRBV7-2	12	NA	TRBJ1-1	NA	TGTGCCAGCGGCGGGATGAAACCTGAAGCTTTCTTT	CASGGMKPEAFF
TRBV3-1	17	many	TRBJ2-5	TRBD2	TGTGCCAGCAGCCAAGGTGCGACTAGCGGGGGAGAAGAGACCCAGTACTTC	CASSQGATSGGEETQYF
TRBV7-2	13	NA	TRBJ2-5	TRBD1	TGTGCCAGCAGCCCCCAGGGGGCTGGGACCCAGTACTTC	CASSPQGAGTQYF
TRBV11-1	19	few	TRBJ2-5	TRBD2	TGTGCCAGCAACATAGCGGGCGGGGGGGCCTTGATTGCCGAAGAGACCCAGTACTTC	CASNIAGGGALIAEETQYF
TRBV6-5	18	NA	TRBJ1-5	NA	TGTGCCAGCAGTTACTCCCCCCCGTGGGGGACGAGCAATCAGCCCCAGCATTTT	CASSYSPPWGTSNQPQHF
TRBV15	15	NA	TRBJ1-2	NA	TGTGCCACCAGCAGAGACAGGGGTCCTAACTATGGCTACACCTTC	CATSRDRGPNYGYTF
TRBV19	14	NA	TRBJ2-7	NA	TGTGCAAGTAGTATAGCCCCCGCGGGATACGAGCAGTACTTC	CASSIAPAGYEQYF
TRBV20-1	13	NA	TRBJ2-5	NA	TGCAGTGCTAAGCTCCCGGACGGAGAGACCCAGTACTTC	CSAKLPDGETQYF
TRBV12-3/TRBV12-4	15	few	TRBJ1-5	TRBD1	TGTGCCAGCAGTCAGCGGACAGGGGGTATTTGGCCCCAGCATTTT	CASSQRTGGIWPQHF
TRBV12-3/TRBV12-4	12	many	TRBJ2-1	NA	TGTGCCAGCAGTCAACAGGGAGGGGAGCAGTTCTTC	CASSQQGGEQFF
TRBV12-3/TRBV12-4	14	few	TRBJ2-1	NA	TGTGCCAGCAGTTCGGGACTCCCCCAGGTTGAGCAGTTCTTC	CASSSGLPQVEQFF
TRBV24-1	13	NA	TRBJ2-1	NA	TGTGCCACCAGTGCGACGCCATCCAATGAGCAGTTCTTC	CATSATPSNEQFF
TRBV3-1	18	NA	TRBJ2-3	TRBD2	TGTGCCAGCAGCCCCCGACTAGCGGGCTATACTAGCACAGATACGCAGTATTTT	CASSPRLAGYTSTDTQYF
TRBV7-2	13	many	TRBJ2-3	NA	TGTGCCAGCAGCTTAGATAGGACAGATACGCAGTATTTT	CASSLDRTDTQYF
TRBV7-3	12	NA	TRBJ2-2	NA	TGTGCCAGCGGGCAAGACACCGGGGAGCTGTTTTTT	CASGQDTGELFF
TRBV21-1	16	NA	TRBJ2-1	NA	TGTGCCAGCAGCAAAGGGGGACCCGAGGGGGGAGATGAGCAGTTCTTC	CASSKGGPEGGDEQFF
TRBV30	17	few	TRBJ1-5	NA	TGTGCCTGGAGTGTACGGCGTAGGGACCGGAGCAATCAGCCCCAGCATTTT	CAWSVRRRDRSNQPQHF
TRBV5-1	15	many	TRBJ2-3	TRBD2	TGCGCCAGCAGCTTGAACGGGGGGGACACAGATACGCAGTATTTT	CASSLNGGDTDTQYF
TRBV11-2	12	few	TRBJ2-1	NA	TGTGCCAGCAGCCAAACAGACAATGAGCAGTTCTTC	CASSQTDNEQFF
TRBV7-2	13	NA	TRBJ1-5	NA	TGTGCCAGCAGCTTAAGGTACAGGGAGCCCCAGCATTTT	CASSLRYREPQHF
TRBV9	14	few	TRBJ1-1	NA	TGTGCCAGCAGCGTTCAAGGGGAGGGCACTGAAGCTTTCTTT	CASSVQGEGTEAFF
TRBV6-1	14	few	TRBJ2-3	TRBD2	TGTGCCAGCAGAGGGACTAGCTTCCCAGATACGCAGTATTTT	CASRGTSFPDTQYF
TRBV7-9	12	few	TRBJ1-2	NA	TGTGCCAGCAGCTTAGAACAACATGGCTACACCTTC	CASSLEQHGYTF
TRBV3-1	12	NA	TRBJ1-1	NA	TGTGCCAGCAGCCGCCCCGGGACAACGTATTTCTTT	CASSRPGTTYFF
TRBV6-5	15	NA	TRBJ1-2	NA	TGTGCCAGCAGTTACTCTAGAGGGACTAACTATGGCTACACCTTC	CASSYSRGTNYGYTF
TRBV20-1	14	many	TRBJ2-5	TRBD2	TGCAGTGCTGATAGCGGGGGGGCAGGAGAGACCCAGTACTTC	CSADSGGAGETQYF
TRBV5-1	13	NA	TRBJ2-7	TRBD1	TGCGCCAGCAGTTGGGGACAGGTCTACGAGCAGTACTTC	CASSWGQVYEQYF
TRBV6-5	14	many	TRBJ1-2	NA	TGTGCCAGCAGTTACTCGAGGGTAAACTATGGCTACACCTTC	CASSYSRVNYGYTF
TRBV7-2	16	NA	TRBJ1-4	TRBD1	TGTGCCAGCAGCCGGGACAGGGGTTCGGCTAATGAAAAACTGTTTTTT	CASSRDRGSANEKLFF
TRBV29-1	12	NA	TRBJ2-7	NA	TGCAGCGTCGGCAAGGGGGGTGACCAGCAGTACTTC	CSVGKGGDQQYF
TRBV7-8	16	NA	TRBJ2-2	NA	TGTGCCAGCAGCCGATCGGCACAGGCGAACACCGGGGAGCTGTTTTTT	CASSRSAQANTGELFF